A single sample gave rise to the 17 T cell receptor beta chains below, sequenced in a study of Ad26.COV2.S vaccination and SARS-CoV-2 variants. Treatment indicated: some 20 received Ad26.COV2.S at low or high dose, single or two shots; about 5 received placebo; per-sample allocation not given. Each sample was drawn 63 days after the first injection (of vaccine or placebo). Profiled with immunoSEQ multiplex PCR; TCRdb holds only in-frame clones, not every one. Of 300,000 to 350,000 clones listed, more than 85% are singletons. The sample was peripheral blood, taken in a trial of Ad26.COV2.S vaccine versus placebo. The source of these receptors is a person between 18 and 59 years old who received the Ad26.COV2.S COVID-19 vaccine or a placebo.

This sequence joins TRBV7-2 and TRBJ2-2; possible D gene TRBD1, 6 bases. The length of the CDR3 is 16 residues. Per germline, CDR1 SGHTA and CDR2 FQGNSA. The V and J ends lost 2 bases and 0 bases respectively, with 10 bases between them. The CDR3 region has the DNA TGTGCCAGCAGCTTACAGGGGCCCGCGAACACCGGGGAGCTGTTTTTT. Translating gives CASSLQGPANTGELFF. The whole variable domain, filled in from reference TRBV7-2 and TRBJ2-2, reads GAGVSQSPSNKVTEKGKDVELRCDPISGHTALYWYRQSLGQGLEFLIYFQGNSAPDKSGLPSDRFSAERTGGSVSTLTIQRTQQEDSAVYLCASSLQGPANTGELFFGEGSRLTVL.

The chain's CDR3 is CASRGGGTEAFF. The CDR3 coding sequence is TGTGCCAGCAGGGGAGGGGGAACTGAAGCTTTCTTT. The J gene is TRBJ1-1, the V gene TRBV2, with a possible D match to TRBD1 (6 bases). This CDR3 has 12 amino acids. Per the germline V gene, CDR1 is SNHLY and CDR2 is FYNNEI. V lost 6 bases to trimming and J lost 5 bases, with 10 bases between them.

The chain is built from TRBV2 and TRBJ2-1, with 7 bases identical to TRBD1. The junction had 6 bases not matched to a gene; V was cut back by 7 bases and J by 0 bases. CDR3 length: 15 residues. The germline gives CDR1 SNHLY, CDR2 FYNNEI. CDR3 DNA sequence: TGTGCCAGCATGGCACAGGGGACCTCCTACAATGAGCAGTTCTTC. Encoded protein: CASMAQGTSYNEQFF.

The chain combines TRBV5-4 with TRBJ2-3; TRBD1 might be the D (6 bases). The CDR3 length is 13 residues. CDR1 and CDR2 (germline): SGHNT, YYREEE (reference sequence). Between the trimmed V and J ends, which lost 2 bases and 6 bases, there was a span of 10 bases. In DNA, the CDR3 is TGTGCCAGCAGCTTACAACAGGGCGATACGCAGTATTTT. As protein: CASSLQQGDTQYF.

The chain combines TRBV29-1 with TRBJ2-1; 11 positions match TRBD2. The CDR3 extends over 15 amino acids. Per the germline V gene, CDR1 is SQVTM and CDR2 is ANQGSEA. Unmatched junction bases numbered 9, after V lost 5 bases and J lost 6 bases. The CDR3 region has the DNA TGCAGCGTTACTCCGGGAACTAGCGGGAGCAATGAGCAGTTCTTC. It is translated as CSVTPGTSGSNEQFF.

V usage is TRBV6-6 and J usage is TRBJ1-5, with D unresolved. The germline gives CDR1 MNHNY, CDR2 SVGAGI (reference sequence). This CDR3 has 13 amino acids. Trimming took off 4 bases at V and 5 bases at J, with 9 bases between the two ends. DNA for the CDR3: TGTGCCAGCAGTTCAAAAAGGGATCAGCCCCAGCATTTT. It encodes CASSSKRDQPQHF.

The chain is built from TRBV9 and TRBJ2-1; maybe TRBD2 (5 bases). The CDR3 has 15 amino acids. The germline V gene has CDR1 SGDLS and CDR2 YYNGEE. With 4 bases removed from V and 0 bases from J, the gap between germline ends came to 11 bases. CDR3 loop: CASSPTRRSYNEQFF. CDR3 DNA sequence: TGTGCCAGCAGCCCTACTAGACGCTCCTACAATGAGCAGTTCTTC.

This clone was seen just once. J is TRBJ1-5 and V is TRBV23-1; D not resolved. TRBV23-1 falls under the ORF class, with uncertain function. The CDR3 runs to 10 residues. V shed 8 bases and J shed 10 bases, with 9 bases lying between them. CDR3 nucleotides: TGCGCCAGCCGATTTCAACCCCAGCATTTT. This gives the protein CASRFQPQHF.

This clone has just a few counts. The chain uses TRBV19 and TRBJ1-2; D unresolved. V lost 1 base and J lost 8, with 11 bases in between. The CDR3 totals 13 residues. Germline V CDR1 and CDR2: LNHDA, SQIVND (reference sequence). In DNA, the CDR3 is TGTGCCAGTAGTATAGTACGGGGAAGGGGCTACACCTTC. This gives the protein CASSIVRGRGYTF.

With regard to this clone: One junction end disagrees with the germline gene, perhaps due to a read error. This rearrangement joins TRBV3-1 (or the pseudogene TRBV3-2) to TRBJ2-1; D might be TRBD2 (6 bases). The CDR3 contains 16 residues. Germline V gene lookup returns CDR1 LGHDT and CDR2 YNNKEL (reference sequence). CDR3 DNA: TGTGCCAGCACCCAAGAACCGGGAGAGTATTACAATGAGCAGTTCTTC. Its translation is CASTQEPGEYYNEQFF.

The chain has TRBV2 and TRBJ2-7; 11 positions match TRBD2. Looked up from germline, CDR1 is SNHLY and CDR2 is FYNNEI. With 3 bases clipped from V and 4 bases from J, the junction kept 8 bases outside the gene matches. This CDR3 is built from 16 residues. The CDR3 protein is CASSDGSGRAGYEQYF. In DNA form, the CDR3 reads TGTGCCAGCAGTGACGGTAGCGGGAGGGCCGGATACGAGCAGTACTTC.

This chain connects TRBV5-4 to TRBJ2-5; 9 bases match TRBD2. J gave up 5 bases and V 3 bases, and 8 bases lay outside the gene matches. In germline, CDR1 is SGHNT, CDR2 YYREEE (reference sequence). This CDR3 has 15 amino acids. This CDR3 reads CASSSTSGRWETQYF. In nucleotides, the CDR3 is TGTGCCAGCAGCTCGACTAGCGGTCGGTGGGAGACCCAGTACTTC.

The J gene is TRBJ2-1, the V gene TRBV4-3, with D uncertain. The V gene lost 4 bases and the J gene lost 0 bases, with 16 bases spanning the gap. The CDR3 runs 17 residues. Germline V CDR1 and CDR2: LGHNA, YSLEER. This CDR3 is CASSPGSADISYNEQFF. In DNA, the CDR3 is TGCGCCAGCAGCCCCGGGTCGGCCGATATCTCCTACAATGAGCAGTTCTTC.

V usage is TRBV9 and J usage is TRBJ2-3; 10 nucleotides align to TRBD1. CDR3 length: 15 amino acids. From germline, CDR1 is SGDLS and CDR2 YYNGEE. V gave up 0 bases and J gave up 8 bases; unmatched junction bases: 6. The CDR3 is CASSVGQGARGTQYF. The CDR3 region has the DNA TGTGCCAGCAGCGTAGGACAGGGGGCTCGTGGTACGCAGTATTTT. The full variable domain, completed using reference TRBV9 and TRBJ2-3, is DSGVTQTPKHLITATGQRVTLRCSPRSGDLSVYWYQQSLDQGLQFLIQYYNGEERAKGNILERFSAQQFPDLHSELNLSSLELGDSALYFCASSVGQGARGTQYFGPGTRLTVL.

The chain is built from TRBV7-2 and TRBJ2-1; TRBD2 agrees at 10 bases. Unmatched junction bases numbered 13, after V lost 0 bases and J lost 8 bases. Looked up from germline, CDR1 is SGHTA and CDR2 is FQGNSA. The CDR3 runs to 18 residues. CDR3 sequence (DNA): TGTGCCAGCAGCTTAGCGCTAAACCCTAGCGGGAGAGGGTATGAGCAGTTCTTC. As protein: CASSLALNPSGRGYEQFF.

The gene calls are TRBV2 and TRBJ2-1; no definite D call. Germline V gene lookup returns CDR1 SNHLY and CDR2 FYNNEI. The length of the CDR3 is 15 residues. Trimming left V 4 bases short and J 2 bases short, with 12 bases between. CDR3 nucleotides: TGTGCCAGCAGTGGGCGGTCTATCCCCTACAATGAGCAGTTCTTC. Encoded protein: CASSGRSIPYNEQFF.

The genes are TRBV6-2 or TRBV6-3 and TRBJ1-1; D is ambiguous. The germline V gene encodes CDR1 MNHEY and CDR2 SVGEGT. Trimming removed 2 bases from V and 1 base from J, with 8 bases in between. This CDR3 is built from 14 residues. The CDR3 DNA sequence: TGTGCCAGCAGTTACAGTTGGGAGAACACTGAAGCTTTCTTT. This encodes CASSYSWENTEAFF.